These T cell receptor beta chains were read from a single sample in a study of CD8+ T cells in alopecia areata. The assay was immunoSEQ multiplex PCR, and TCRdb's table has in-frame clones only and misses some. The table lists under 6,500 clones, around 65% of them singletons, with over 6.5% in the top ten. Sequenced material: skin, taken at approximately week 30, from a patient treated with tofacitinib. These receptors were collected from a human donor with alopecia areata. Both conserved end residues are part of each CDR3. The D gene is left open where the match is weak. Clone size, where shown, is once, few, many, or a class for clones that have expanded.

v_call,d_call,j_call,clone_size,cdr3_nt,cdr3_aa
TRBV15,TRBD1,TRBJ1-2,.,TGTGCCACCAGCAGGTTGACAGGGTGTGGAAAGACCTATGGCTACACCTTC,CATSRLTGCGKTYGYTF
TRBV6-5,TRBD1,TRBJ2-1,.,TGTGCCAGCAGCAACAGGGGGCTGAGTGATGAGCAGTTCTTC,CASSNRGLSDEQFF
TRBV5-4,TRBD2,TRBJ2-1,.,TGTGCCAGCAAAGTAGCGGGGGACAATGAGCAGTTCTTC,CASKVAGDNEQFF
TRBV19,.,TRBJ1-5,.,TGTGCCAGTAGTGTACGACAGGTTAGCAATCAGCCCCAGCATTTT,CASSVRQVSNQPQHF
TRBV12-5,TRBD1,TRBJ1-6,.,TGTGCTAGTGGACCGACAGGGTTGAATTCACCCCTCCACTTT,CASGPTGLNSPLHF
TRBV2,.,TRBJ2-1,.,TGTGCCAGCAGTGAATTTTGGAGCTCCTACAATGAGCAGTTCTTC,CASSEFWSSYNEQFF
TRBV15,.,TRBJ2-6,large,TGTGCCACCAGCAGGCCGTCTGGGGCCAACGTCCTGACTTTC,CATSRPSGANVLTF
TRBV29-1,TRBD2,TRBJ2-1,.,TGCAGCGTTGAAGATCACGGCGGGAGCTCCTACAATGAGCAGTTCTTC,CSVEDHGGSSYNEQFF
TRBV29-1,TRBD2,TRBJ2-1,few,TGCAGCGTTCTCCGCGGGAGGGGGCATTACAATGAGCAGTTCTTC,CSVLRGRGHYNEQFF
TRBV21-1,.,TRBJ2-1,few,TGTGCCAGCAGCAAGAATCATTCTAGCGGGGGAAATGAGCAGTTCTTC,CASSKNHSSGGNEQFF
TRBV30,.,TRBJ2-3,.,TGTGCCTGGAGCATGCACAGTGGGAGATGGGATACGCAGTATTTT,CAWSMHSGRWDTQYF
TRBV7-9,.,TRBJ2-2,.,TGTGCCAGCAGCTATCAGGCACTGTCGAACACCGGGGAGCTGTTTTTT,CASSYQALSNTGELFF
TRBV21-1,.,TRBJ1-1,few,TGTGCCAGCAGCAATGGACAGGGGCAGAACACTGAAGCTTTCTTT,CASSNGQGQNTEAFF
TRBV2,.,TRBJ1-2,.,TGTGCCAGCATCGAGGACAGCGGGCATGGCTACACCTTC,CASIEDSGHGYTF
TRBV5-1,TRBD2,TRBJ2-1,few,TGCGCCAGCACCTCGGGGACTAGCGTGTACAATGAGCAGTTCTTC,CASTSGTSVYNEQFF
TRBV5-4,.,TRBJ2-1,.,TGTGCCAGCAGCGCAGGGGACCAATACAATGAGCAGTTCTTC,CASSAGDQYNEQFF
TRBV29-1,TRBD2,TRBJ2-1,.,TGCAGCGTTGAAGCCAGAAGCGGGGGCAACAATGAGCAGTTCTTC,CSVEARSGGNNEQFF
TRBV9,.,TRBJ2-1,few,TGTGCCAGCAGCGGGAGCGGCAATGAGCAGTTCTTC,CASSGSGNEQFF
TRBV21-1,.,TRBJ1-3,.,TGTGCCAGCAGCTTCGGGCCCTCGGCCTCTGGAAACACCATATATTTT,CASSFGPSASGNTIYF
TRBV7-8,TRBD1,TRBJ2-7,few,TGTGCCAGCAGCACCCGACAGGGGCCATCCTACGAGCAGTACTTC,CASSTRQGPSYEQYF
TRBV29-1,.,TRBJ2-5,.,TGCAGCGTTGAAGAGGCCCCTTTGGAAGAGACCCAGTACTTC,CSVEEAPLEETQYF
TRBV18,TRBD1,TRBJ2-2,.,TGTGCCAGCTCACCTATGACAGGGGGCGGAACCGGGGAGCTGTTTTTT,CASSPMTGGGTGELFF
TRBV6-6,.,TRBJ2-3,.,TGTGCCAGCAGTTGGGGGAATAAACCGACAGATACGCAGTATTTT,CASSWGNKPTDTQYF
TRBV7-9,TRBD2,TRBJ2-7,.,TGTGCCAGCAGCCGATTTGGGGACTACCTCTACGAGCAGTACTTC,CASSRFGDYLYEQYF
TRBV5-1,.,TRBJ2-7,.,TGCGCCAGCAGCCTCAGCTCCTACGAGCAGTACTTC,CASSLSSYEQYF
TRBV10-3,.,TRBJ1-3,.,TGTGCCAGCGGCCCCCTTGGGGCTGGAAACACCATATATTTT,CASGPLGAGNTIYF
TRBV7-9,.,TRBJ1-1,.,TGTGCCAGCAGCTACTCCCCGGGCGGCCTACCTCGCACTGAAGCTTTCTTT,CASSYSPGGLPRTEAFF
TRBV6-6,.,TRBJ2-7,.,TGTGCCAGCAGGCCGGTGGATTTACCCTACGAGCAGTACTTC,CASRPVDLPYEQYF
TRBV9,.,TRBJ2-3,.,TGTGCCAGCAGAGGAAGCACAGATACGCAGTATTTT,CASRGSTDTQYF
TRBV6-1,.,TRBJ1-4,.,TGTGCCAGCAGTGGTAACAGGGATGAAAAACTGTTTTTT,CASSGNRDEKLFF
TRBV14,TRBD2,TRBJ2-7,.,TGTGCCAGCAGCCACCGGGGGGAACCCTACGAGCAGTACTTC,CASSHRGEPYEQYF
TRBV30,TRBD1,TRBJ1-2,.,TGTGCCTGTCTTCCCGCCGGGACAGTGAGTGGCTACACCTTC,CACLPAGTVSGYTF
TRBV11-2,.,TRBJ1-2,.,TGTGCCAGCAGCTTATCGGGGACAAACTTTTTCTATGGCTACACCTTC,CASSLSGTNFFYGYTF
TRBV19,TRBD1,TRBJ2-1,large,TGTGCCAGTAGTATCGGGACAGGGAGAGTTGGCAATGAGCAGTTCTTC,CASSIGTGRVGNEQFF
TRBV13,.,TRBJ2-3,.,TGTGCCAGCAGCTTAAAGGGGGGGGCAGATACGCAGTATTTT,CASSLKGGADTQYF
TRBV19,.,TRBJ2-1,few,TGTGCCAGTAGCAAAGACGGGTCTTACTCCTACAATGAGCAGTTCTTC,CASSKDGSYSYNEQFF
TRBV5-1,.,TRBJ2-7,.,TGCGCCAGCAGCCCCAGGGACCAATCCTACGAGCAGTACTTC,CASSPRDQSYEQYF
TRBV6-6,.,TRBJ1-5,.,TGTGCCAGCAGTGCTGGAAATAATCAGCCCCAGCATTTT,CASSAGNNQPQHF
TRBV6-5,TRBD2,TRBJ2-3,once,TGTGCCAGCAGTGTAGCGGGGGGCACAGATACGCAGTATTTT,CASSVAGGTDTQYF